The 9 T cell receptor beta chains below come from one sample, sequenced in a study of blood T cell repertoires in COVID-19. Profiled with immunoSEQ multiplex PCR; TCRdb holds only in-frame clones, not every one. This table has 250,000 to 300,000 clones, 89% appearing once. Sequencing used peripheral blood. Source of these receptors: a woman aged 25 to 39 with COVID-19, enrolled during active disease.

The chain recombines TRBV18 with TRBJ1-5, with 7 bases lining up with TRBD1. Germline CDR1 KGHSH, CDR2 LQKENI. V lost 4 bases and J lost 5; bases outside the gene matches: 8. This CDR3 region has 15 residues. The CDR3: CASSLDRVNYQPQHF. Here the CDR3 DNA reads TGTGCCAGCTCACTAGACAGGGTTAATTATCAGCCCCAGCATTTT.

Of note for this clone: The sample holds other DNA sequences that translate to the same CDR3. The chain has TRBV27 and TRBJ1-1; D may be TRBD1 (5 bases). CDR3 length: 13 amino acids. Germline V gives CDR1 MNHEY, CDR2 SMNVEV (reference sequence). Trimming left V 0 bases short and J 5 bases short, with 7 bases between. The CDR3 DNA is TGTGCCAGCAGTTTATCGGGGGGTACTGAAGCTTTCTTT. Amino acid sequence: CASSLSGGTEAFF.

The CDR3 protein is CAGVGGRVLGYTF. The DNA of the CDR3 is TGTGCCGGGGTCGGAGGGCGCGTCCTTGGCTACACCTTC. The chain links TRBV5-8 to TRBJ1-2; D gene ambiguous. The CDR3 loop spans 13 amino acids. Between the trimmed V and J ends, which lost 10 bases and 7 bases, there was a span of 20 bases. CDR1 is SGHTS and CDR2 is YDEGEE in the germline V gene.

The CDR3 region is CASRAQGGDTDTQYF. CDR3 bases: TGTGCCAGCAGGGCTCAGGGAGGAGACACAGATACGCAGTATTTT. The genes are TRBV5-6 and TRBJ2-3; D might be TRBD2 (6 bases). V was pared by 5 bases and J by 2 bases, with 15 bases between. Germline assignment: CDR1 SGHDT and CDR2 YYEEEE. CDR3 length equals 15 residues.

The CDR3 DNA reads as TGTGCCACCAGCAGAGACCCTTTTAATCAGGTTGAAGCTTTCTTT. Amino acid sequence: CATSRDPFNQVEAFF. The chain joins TRBV15 to TRBJ1-1; D is unclear. Trimming left V 0 bases short and J 7 bases short, with 15 bases between. The CDR3 spans 15 residues. CDR1 is LNHNV, CDR2 YYDKDF, per germline (reference sequence).

CDR3: CASSWAGPTTDTQYF. DNA for the CDR3: TGTGCCAGCAGTTGGGCGGGGCCGACCACAGATACGCAGTATTTT. The chain is built from TRBV6-2 or TRBV6-3 and TRBJ2-3; possibly TRBD2 for D (6 bases). The CDR3 consists of 15 residues. V lost 4 bases to trimming and J lost 2 bases, with 13 bases between them. Germline V gene data show CDR1 as MNHEY and CDR2 as SVGEGT.

The chain is built from TRBV7-2 and TRBJ2-7; no firm D call. In germline, CDR1 is SGHTA, CDR2 FQGNSA. This CDR3 has 12 residues. V lost 6 bases and J 0 bases, leaving 6 bases between the germline ends. For the CDR3, the DNA is TGTGCCAGCAGTCCCAGCTCCTACGAGCAGTACTTC. It encodes CASSPSSYEQYF.

The chain has TRBV5-1 and TRBJ1-2; D unresolved. CDR3 length equals 13 residues. Germline V gives CDR1 SGHRS, CDR2 YFSETQ. The germline V and J ends were trimmed by 5 bases and 1 base, with 9 bases remaining between them. The CDR3 bases are TGCGCCAGCAGAATTGGCAGTAACTATGGCTACACCTTC. Translating gives CASRIGSNYGYTF.

This clone was detected only a few times. The gene calls are TRBV7-2 and TRBJ2-7, with a weak D call TRBD2 (5 bases). The CDR3 has 16 amino acids. Between the trimmed V and J ends, which lost 2 bases and 3 bases, there was a span of 17 bases. Germline CDR1 and CDR2: SGHTA and FQGNSA. CDR3 in amino acids: CASSLMGVGIDYEQYF. As DNA, the CDR3 is TGTGCCAGCAGCTTAATGGGAGTCGGGATAGACTACGAGCAGTACTTC. The complete variable domain, with remaining parts taken from reference TRBV7-2 and TRBJ2-7, reads GAGVSQSPSNKVTEKGKDVELRCDPISGHTALYWYRQSLGQGLEFLIYFQGNSAPDKSGLPSDRFSAERTGGSVSTLTIQRTQQEDSAVYLCASSLMGVGIDYEQYFGPGTRLTVT.